This T cell receptor beta chain comes out of a study of shared clonotypes between healthy human individuals. Study conclusions and caveats: The diversity represented, both genetic and in exposure history, was limited by few donors. The authors expected sequencing depth to affect clonotype sharing among donors.

CD45RA+ naive and CD45RA-negative memory subsets were separated from CD4+ cells. This clone was counted only a few times. Antigen: not known. The V gene lost 1 base and the J gene lost 4 bases, with 11 bases spanning the gap. CDR3 size: 15 residues. Germline CDR1 is SGHNT and CDR2 is YYREEE (reference sequence). Assay used: immunoSEQ multiplex PCR; TCRdb lists only in-frame clones, some missing. The repertoire includes more than 1 million clones, roughly 74% of them detected once, and approximately 0.52% sits in the top ten. This rearrangement joins TRBV5-4 to TRBJ2-2; D possibly matches TRBD1 or TRBD2 (5 bases each). This TCR came from a man aged 18 to 30 in good health. Some clones in this sample may be carry-over from other donors' samples. The specimen sequenced was memory CD4+ T cells from PBMCs. The subset denotes: CD45RA-negative fraction. CDR3 sequence (DNA): TGTGCCAGCAGCTTGAGGGGACGAGCCACCGGGGAGCTGTTTTTT. Its translation: CASSLRGRATGELFF.